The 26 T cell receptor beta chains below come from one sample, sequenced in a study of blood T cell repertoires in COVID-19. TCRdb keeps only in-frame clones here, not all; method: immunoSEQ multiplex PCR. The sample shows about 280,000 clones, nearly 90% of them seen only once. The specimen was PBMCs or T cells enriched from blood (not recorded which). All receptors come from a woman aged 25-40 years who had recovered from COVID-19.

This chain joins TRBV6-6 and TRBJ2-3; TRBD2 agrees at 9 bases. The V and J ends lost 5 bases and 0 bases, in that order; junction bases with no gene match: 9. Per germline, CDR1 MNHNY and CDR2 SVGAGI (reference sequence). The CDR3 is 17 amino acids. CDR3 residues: CASSPTRLAASTDTQYF. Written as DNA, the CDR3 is TGTGCCAGCAGTCCCACAAGACTAGCGGCGAGCACAGATACGCAGTATTTT.

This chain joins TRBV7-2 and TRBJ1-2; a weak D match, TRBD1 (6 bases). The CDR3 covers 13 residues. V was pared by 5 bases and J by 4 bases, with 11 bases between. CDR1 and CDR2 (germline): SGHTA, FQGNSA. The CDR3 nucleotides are TGTGCCAGCAGCGCCGGACAGTCCTATGGCTACACCTTC. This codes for CASSAGQSYGYTF.

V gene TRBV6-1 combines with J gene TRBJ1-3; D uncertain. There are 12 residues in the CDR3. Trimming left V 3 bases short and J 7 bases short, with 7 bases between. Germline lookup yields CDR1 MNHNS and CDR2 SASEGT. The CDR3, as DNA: TGTGCCAGCAGTGAGCCGGGGAACACCATATATTTT. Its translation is CASSEPGNTIYF.

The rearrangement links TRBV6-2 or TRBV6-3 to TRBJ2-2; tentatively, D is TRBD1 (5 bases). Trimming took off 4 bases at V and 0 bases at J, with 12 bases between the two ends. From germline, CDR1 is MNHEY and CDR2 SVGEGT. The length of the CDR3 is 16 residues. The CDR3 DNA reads TGTGCCAGCAGTTGGGTCGGACAAACGAACACCGGGGAGCTGTTTTTT. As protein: CASSWVGQTNTGELFF.

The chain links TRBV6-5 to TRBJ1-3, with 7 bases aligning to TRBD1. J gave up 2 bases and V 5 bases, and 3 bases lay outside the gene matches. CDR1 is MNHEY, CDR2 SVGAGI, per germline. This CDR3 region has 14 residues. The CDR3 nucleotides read TGTGCCAGCAGTACAGGGGTTGCTGGAAACACCATATATTTT. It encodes CASSTGVAGNTIYF.

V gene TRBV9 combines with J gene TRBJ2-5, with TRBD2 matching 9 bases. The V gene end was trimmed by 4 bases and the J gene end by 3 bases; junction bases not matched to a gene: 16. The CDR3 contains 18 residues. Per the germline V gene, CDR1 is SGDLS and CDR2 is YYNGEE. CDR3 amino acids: CASSPRGSGGLNKETQYF. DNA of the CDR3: TGTGCCAGCAGCCCCCGGGGTAGCGGGGGCCTTAACAAAGAGACCCAGTACTTC. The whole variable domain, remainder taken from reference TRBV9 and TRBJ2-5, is DSGVTQTPKHLITATGQRVTLRCSPRSGDLSVYWYQQSLDQGLQFLIQYYNGEERAKGNILERFSAQQFPDLHSELNLSSLELGDSALYFCASSPRGSGGLNKETQYFGPGTRLLVL.

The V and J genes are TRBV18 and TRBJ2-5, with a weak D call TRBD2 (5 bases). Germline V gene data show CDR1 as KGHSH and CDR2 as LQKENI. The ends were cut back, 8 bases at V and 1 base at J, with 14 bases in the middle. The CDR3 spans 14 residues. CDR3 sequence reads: CASRERRTQETQYF. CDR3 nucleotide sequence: TGTGCCAGCCGCGAGCGGAGGACCCAAGAGACCCAGTACTTC.

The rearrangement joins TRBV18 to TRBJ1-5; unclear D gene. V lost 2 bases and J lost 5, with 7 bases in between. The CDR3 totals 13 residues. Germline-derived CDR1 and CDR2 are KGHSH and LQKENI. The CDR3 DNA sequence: TGTGCCAGCTCACCATTTTTAGATCAGCCCCAGCATTTT. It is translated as CASSPFLDQPQHF.

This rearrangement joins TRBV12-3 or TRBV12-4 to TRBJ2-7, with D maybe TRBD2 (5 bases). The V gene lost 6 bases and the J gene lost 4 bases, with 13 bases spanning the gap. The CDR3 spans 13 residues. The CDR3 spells CASSSSPNYEQYF. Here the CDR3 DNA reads TGTGCCAGCAGCTCTAGCCCCAATTACGAGCAGTACTTC.

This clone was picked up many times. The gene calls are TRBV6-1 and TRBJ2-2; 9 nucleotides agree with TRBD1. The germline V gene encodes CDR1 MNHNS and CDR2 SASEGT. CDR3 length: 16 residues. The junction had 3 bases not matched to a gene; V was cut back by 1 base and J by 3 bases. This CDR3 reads CASSEGTGVDTGELFF. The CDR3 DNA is TGTGCCAGCAGTGAAGGGACAGGGGTGGACACCGGGGAGCTGTTTTTT.

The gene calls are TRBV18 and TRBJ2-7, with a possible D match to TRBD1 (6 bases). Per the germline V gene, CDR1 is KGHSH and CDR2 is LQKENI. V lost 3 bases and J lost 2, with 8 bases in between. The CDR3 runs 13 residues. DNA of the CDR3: TGTGCCAGCTCACCGACAGGTACCTACGAGCAGTACTTC. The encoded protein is CASSPTGTYEQYF.

CDR3 region: CASRSRTGNTDTQYF. CDR3 nucleotide sequence: TGCGCCAGCCGATCTCGGACAGGCAACACAGATACGCAGTATTTT. J is TRBJ2-3 and V is TRBV5-1; 7 nucleotides agree with TRBD1. V was clipped by 7 bases and J by 2 bases; unmatched bases: 10. This CDR3 spans 15 amino acids. Germline CDR1 is SGHRS and CDR2 is YFSETQ. The full variable domain, with the rest looked up from reference TRBV5-1 and TRBJ2-3, is KAGVTQTPRYLIKTRGQQVTLSCSPISGHRSVSWYQQTPGQGLQFLFEYFSETQRNKGNFPGRFSGRQFSNSRSEMNVSTLELGDSALYLCASRSRTGNTDTQYFGPGTRLTVL.

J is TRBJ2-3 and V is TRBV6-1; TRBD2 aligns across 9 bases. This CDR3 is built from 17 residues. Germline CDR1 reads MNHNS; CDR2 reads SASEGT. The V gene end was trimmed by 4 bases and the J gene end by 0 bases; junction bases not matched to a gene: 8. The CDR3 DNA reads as TGTGCCAGCAGTGTACTTTCTAGCGGGGCTAGCACAGATACGCAGTATTTT. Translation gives CASSVLSSGASTDTQYF.

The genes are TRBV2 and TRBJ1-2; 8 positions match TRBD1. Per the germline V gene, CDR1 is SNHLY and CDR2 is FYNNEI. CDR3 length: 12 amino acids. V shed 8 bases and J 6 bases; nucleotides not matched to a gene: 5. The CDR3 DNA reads TGTGCCAGCCCGGACAGGGTAGATGGCTACACCTTC. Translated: CASPDRVDGYTF.

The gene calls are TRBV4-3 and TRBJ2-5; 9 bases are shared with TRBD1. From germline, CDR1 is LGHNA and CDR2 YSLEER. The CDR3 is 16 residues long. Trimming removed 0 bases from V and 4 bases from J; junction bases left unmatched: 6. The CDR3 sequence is CASSQDLGTGLETQYF. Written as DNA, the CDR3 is TGCGCCAGCAGCCAAGACCTCGGGACAGGGTTAGAGACCCAGTACTTC.

This CDR3 is CASSPITGVVPITAGELFF. The CDR3 DNA reads as TGTGCCAGCTCACCAATTACAGGGGTTGTCCCAATTACCGCCGGGGAGCTGTTTTTT. The chain uses TRBV18 and TRBJ2-2; 7 positions agree with TRBD1. V trimming: 2 bases; J trimming: 6 bases; junction bases outside the gene matches: 18. CDR1 and CDR2 from the germline V gene are KGHSH and LQKENI. This CDR3 contains 19 residues.

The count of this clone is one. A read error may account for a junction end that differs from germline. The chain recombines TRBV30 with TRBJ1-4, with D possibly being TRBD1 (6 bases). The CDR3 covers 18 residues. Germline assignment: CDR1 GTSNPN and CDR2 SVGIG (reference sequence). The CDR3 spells CAWSVGGGGTVTYEKLFF. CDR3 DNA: TGTGCCTGGAGTGTAGGGGGTGGAGGAACGGTAACTTATGAAAAACTGTTTTTT.

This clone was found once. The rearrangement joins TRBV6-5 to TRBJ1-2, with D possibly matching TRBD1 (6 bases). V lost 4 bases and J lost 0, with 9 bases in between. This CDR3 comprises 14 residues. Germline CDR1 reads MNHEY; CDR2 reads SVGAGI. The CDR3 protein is CASSSQGANYGYTF. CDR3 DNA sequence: TGTGCCAGCAGTTCACAGGGTGCTAACTATGGCTACACCTTC.

CDR3 nucleotides: TGCGCCAGCTATCTGAAGACAGGGGACTCTGGGGCCAACGTCCTGACTTTC. This encodes CASYLKTGDSGANVLTF. The V gene is TRBV5-1, the J gene TRBJ2-6; 8 positions match TRBD1. The CDR3 is 17 residues long. Germline-derived CDR1 and CDR2 are SGHRS and YFSETQ. V was clipped by 7 bases and J by 0 bases; unmatched bases: 9.

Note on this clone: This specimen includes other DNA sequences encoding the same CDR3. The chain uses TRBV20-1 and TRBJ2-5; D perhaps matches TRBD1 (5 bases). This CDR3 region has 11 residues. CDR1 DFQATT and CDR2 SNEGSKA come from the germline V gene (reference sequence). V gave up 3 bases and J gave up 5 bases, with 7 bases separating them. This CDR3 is CSARGRETQYF. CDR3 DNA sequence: TGCAGTGCTAGGGGGCGGGAGACCCAGTACTTC.

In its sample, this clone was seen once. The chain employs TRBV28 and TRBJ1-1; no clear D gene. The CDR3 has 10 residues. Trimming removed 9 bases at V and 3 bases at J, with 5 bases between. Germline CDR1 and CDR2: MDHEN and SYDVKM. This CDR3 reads CASIDTEAFF. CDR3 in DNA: TGTGCCAGTATTGACACTGAAGCTTTCTTT.

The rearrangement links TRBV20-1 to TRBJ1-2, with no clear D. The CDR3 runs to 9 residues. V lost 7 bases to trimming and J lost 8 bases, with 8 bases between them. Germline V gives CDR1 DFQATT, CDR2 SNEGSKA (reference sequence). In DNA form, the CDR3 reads TGCAGTGTTCCGGAGGGCTACACCTTC. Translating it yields CSVPEGYTF.

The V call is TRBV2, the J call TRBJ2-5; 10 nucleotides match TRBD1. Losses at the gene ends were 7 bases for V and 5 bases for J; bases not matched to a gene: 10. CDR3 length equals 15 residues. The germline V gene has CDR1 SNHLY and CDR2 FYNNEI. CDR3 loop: CASKRTGGFGETQYF. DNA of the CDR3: TGTGCCAGCAAAAGGACAGGGGGTTTTGGCGAGACCCAGTACTTC.

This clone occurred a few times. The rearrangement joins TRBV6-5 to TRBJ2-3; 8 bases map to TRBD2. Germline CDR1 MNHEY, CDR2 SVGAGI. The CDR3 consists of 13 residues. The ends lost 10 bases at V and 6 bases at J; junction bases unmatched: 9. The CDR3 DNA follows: TGTGCCACCGGGGGGGCGGGTATCGATACGCAGTATTTT. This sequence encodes CATGGAGIDTQYF.

The DNA for the CDR3 is TGTGCCAGCAGCAAAGCCAGGGCAGGAATTTCACCCCTCCACTTT. Protein sequence: CASSKARAGISPLHF. This chain connects TRBV21-1 to TRBJ1-6; the tabulated D call, TRBD1, remains unverified against the DNA. TRBV21-1 corresponds to a pseudogene. The CDR3 covers 15 residues.

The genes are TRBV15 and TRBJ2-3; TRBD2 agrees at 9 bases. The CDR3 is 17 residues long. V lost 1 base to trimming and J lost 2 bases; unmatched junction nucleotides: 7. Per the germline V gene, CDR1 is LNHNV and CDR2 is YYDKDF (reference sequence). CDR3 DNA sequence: TGTGCCACCAGCAGAGGTGTCGGCGGGGGGGACACAGATACGCAGTATTTT. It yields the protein CATSRGVGGGDTDTQYF.